A single sample gave rise to the 8 T cell receptor beta chains below, sequenced in a study of CD8 T cells in ankylosing spondylitis. TCRdb re-called the 5' RACE reads with MiXCR, one entry per CDR3 protein. This sample has roughly 190,000 distinct CDR3 sequences, with 13% found just once. The specimen sequenced was blood, either unsorted or a sorted T cell fraction (not recorded which). All receptors derive from a male donor with ankylosing spondylitis or in good health (not recorded which).

The rearrangement joins TRBV6-5 to TRBJ1-1, with a weak D call TRBD1 (5 bases). This CDR3 comprises 13 residues. Germline V CDR1 and CDR2: MNHEY, SVGAGI. The ends were cut back, 4 bases at V and 7 bases at J, with 13 bases in the middle. The CDR3 spells CASSFSTGLEAFF. The CDR3 DNA reads TGTGCCAGCAGTTTCTCCACGGGGCTTGAAGCTTTCTTT.

The rearrangement uses TRBV6-2 or TRBV6-3 and TRBJ2-3; perhaps D is TRBD1 or TRBD2 (5 bases each). CDR1 is MNHEY and CDR2 is SVGEGT in the germline V gene. Deletions cut 6 bases from V and 0 bases from J, with 10 bases between. The CDR3 totals 14 residues. The CDR3: CASRMRDSTDTQYF. The DNA for the CDR3 is TGTGCCAGCAGGATGAGGGACAGCACAGATACGCAGTATTTT.

There are a few counts of this clonotype. This chain connects TRBV7-8 to TRBJ2-3; 9 positions agree with TRBD1. The germline gives CDR1 SGHVS, CDR2 FQNEAQ. V dropped 4 bases and J dropped 4; count of bases not matched to a gene: 6. This CDR3 has 15 residues. CDR3: CASSSGTGMADTQYF. In DNA, the CDR3 is TGTGCCAGCAGCTCCGGGACAGGGATGGCAGATACGCAGTATTTT.

The chain links TRBV7-2 to TRBJ2-2, with a tentative D call TRBD1 (5 bases). V was clipped by 7 bases and J by 6 bases, with 9 bases between them. The CDR3 length is 12 residues. Germline V lookup: CDR1 SGHTA, CDR2 FQGNSA. The CDR3 here is CASIQGSGELFF. In DNA form, the CDR3 reads TGTGCCAGCATCCAGGGATCCGGGGAGCTGTTTTTT.

The rearrangement joins TRBV10-3 to TRBJ2-7; 9 bases are a match to TRBD2. Germline V CDR1 and CDR2: ENHRY, SYGVKD. Germline trimming cut 4 bases from V and 7 bases from J; bases unmatched to any gene: 8. The CDR3 is 14 amino acids. The CDR3 is CAISGATSGPEQYF. DNA of the CDR3: TGTGCCATCAGTGGTGCGACTAGCGGTCCGGAGCAGTACTTC.

In its sample, this clonotype was seen many times. This chain joins TRBV6-1 and TRBJ2-1; the match to TRBD1 covers 9 bases. The CDR3 contains 13 residues. Germline lookup yields CDR1 MNHNS and CDR2 SASEGT. V was clipped by 5 bases and J by 10 bases; unmatched bases: 6. The CDR3 nucleotides are TGTGCCAGCAGTACCACAGGGGGCGGCGAGCAGTTCTTC. It codes for CASSTTGGGEQFF.

This clonotype has just a few counts. The chain recombines TRBV4-1 with TRBJ1-3; D call uncertain. CDR3 size: 15 residues. V was cut by 4 bases and J by 0 bases, with 10 bases left in between. The germline gives CDR1 MGHRA, CDR2 YSYEKL. Here the CDR3 DNA reads TGCGCCAGCAGCCGAGGACCAAGCTCTGGAAACACCATATATTTT. Its translation: CASSRGPSSGNTIYF.

The chain has TRBV6-1 and TRBJ2-3; D might be TRBD1 (6 bases). Germline lookup yields CDR1 MNHNS and CDR2 SASEGT. With 7 bases removed from V and 6 bases from J, the gap between germline ends came to 20 bases. The CDR3 contains 15 residues. The CDR3 bases are TGTGCCAGCACTCCGGACAGCTCTACCTTGGATACGCAGTATTTT. Protein sequence: CASTPDSSTLDTQYF.